This TCR beta chain originates from a study of Ad26.COV2.S vaccination and SARS-CoV-2 variants. Study overall: Donor allocation was to the COV1001 Ad26.COV2.S trial arm. Donor got 5x10^10 or 1x10^11 viral particles of Ad26.COV2.S.

Treatment denoted: around 19 received Ad26.COV2.S at low or high dose, single or two shots; five or six received placebo; per-sample allocation not given. Sampling was performed 63 days after the first vaccine or placebo injection. Boston supplied an adult donor aged 18-55 years. Remarks on this clone: Its antigen is still unknown.

V lost 0 bases and J 8 bases, leaving 16 bases between the germline ends. Germline assignment: CDR1 MGHRA and CDR2 YSYEKL. The CDR3 is 15 amino acids. Findings of the study overall: Assessments of TCR breadth and depth may have underestimated the total T cell responses.

The assay was immunoSEQ multiplex PCR, and TCRdb's table has in-frame clones only and misses some. Counted here are about 350,000 clones, about 88% occurring once; the ten biggest clones make up approximately 5.9%. This material consisted of peripheral blood, taken in a trial of Ad26.COV2.S vaccine versus placebo. The chain links TRBV4-1 to TRBJ1-1; D remains unclear. The receptor was isolated from a person between 18 and 65 years old who received the Ad26.COV2.S COVID-19 vaccine or a placebo. The CDR3 bases are TGCGCCAGCAGCCAAGAGGGTGAAGCAAGGATGGAAGCTTTCTTT. It is translated as CASSQEGEARMEAFF.